Described below is a single T cell receptor (beta chain) sequence and its context. No cognate antigen has been identified for it. Base-call qualities are not available, and no considerably larger clone is one nucleotide away. The data belong to a study of T cells in Graves' hyperthyroidism and ophthalmopathy (dated by TCRdb to about 2019). At the level of the whole study: Peripheral blood samples were taken at the time of initial diagnosis, prior to any treatment. To identify distinguishing TCR V-J signatures, a discovery cohort of about 100 patients was used, comprising 40 to 45 with Graves' ophthalmopathy and some 57 with stable Graves' hyperthyroidism. Whether ophthalmopathy could be predicted prospectively was tested in an independent validation cohort made up of about 20 hyperthyroidism patients plus 17 patients who later progressed to ophthalmopathy. The 95 to 100 discovery patients were randomly divided into training and test sets at a 7:3 ratio. In roughly six Graves' hyperthyroidism patients, the study also compared T-cell repertoires from thyroid tissue with T-cell repertoires from blood. After blood sampling, hyperthyroidism patients were treated with methimazole at a starting dose of 30 mg daily, and ophthalmopathy patients were treated with high-dose intravenous methylprednisolone. The paper describes TCR Vbeta CDR3 sequencing of 120 to 150 peripheral blood samples, made up of 43 ophthalmopathy patients, some 80 hyperthyroidism patients and 17 progressor patients.

Graves' hyperthyroidism was defined as stable when no progression to ophthalmopathy occurred over 18 months of follow-up. Hyperthyroidism patients were aged 18 to 65 years and newly diagnosed, with disease duration of less than 2 months. Exclusion was applied to patients with uncontrolled infections, other autoimmune diseases, pregnancy or lactation. Diagnoses relied on clinical symptoms, serum thyroxine and TRAb, thyroid ultrasound and orbital computed tomography. Ficoll-Paque density gradient centrifugation was used to isolate PBMCs from about 9.4 ml of fresh peripheral blood. Total RNA was extracted with Trizol reagent, and quality was checked on an Agilent 2100 Bioanalyzer. General study outcomes and caveats: Sample size was not statistically predetermined, and blinding of investigators to group allocation was not performed. Most expanded thyroid clonotypes (frequency above 0.001) were also detected in blood, suggesting blood repertoires may reflect thyroid immune responses. During validation, the model predicted progression to ophthalmopathy a median of about 6.3 months ahead of onset, with more than 55% sensitivity and about 75% specificity. A model built on a 13 V-J signature distinguished ophthalmopathy from stable hyperthyroidism, reaching around 88% sensitivity and about 81% specificity in cross-validation and 80%/75% in testing.

The TCR beta CDR3 regions were amplified from RNA transcripts. A first-round RT-PCR of the TCR CDR3 used the HTBI primer set with the Qiagen OneStep RT-PCR kit. A second multiplex PCR round built the libraries, followed by size selection and purification. Sequencing of the libraries was done on an Illumina HiSeq2000 using paired-end 100 bp reads. The authors processed their data as follows. Raw data were processed with SOAPnuke, discarding reads with adapters, uncalled bases, mean Phred below 15, or no exact constant-primer or identifier match. COPE v1.2.5 was used to merge the high-quality paired reads, and each unique nucleotide sequence was defined as a clonotype. MiTCR v1.1 was used to align clonotypes to the IMGT TRBV, TRBD and TRBJ reference segments. The analysis included only V-J combinations with a frequency above 0.0001, which together covered roughly 99% of the repertoires. The TCS score was defined as the ratio of F50 (clonal expansion) to E x V (chaos), calculated using BLOSUM62-based TCRdist between CDR3 peptides within each V-J. Welch's t-statistics and random forest reduced around 510 V-J features to 13, which were used in a naive Bayes classifier (R e1071). The similarity between thyroid and blood repertoires was quantified using the Morisita-Horn index. The public reads were reanalyzed by TCRdb: fastp trimming at Q25, MiXCR alignment, in-frame beta chains only. Rows merge per CDR3 protein into single entries with the most common DNA and genes. The authors' filters were not applied to this entry. This sample holds 800,000 or so distinct CDR3 sequences; around 38% were observed only once. Approximately 8.7% of the sample is taken by the ten largest.

Taken from cysteine to phenylalanine, the CDR3 has 18 residues. The sequence is cut down to CDR3 DNA, 54 bases in frame from base 1. Sequences SGHTA (CDR1) and FQGNSA (CDR2) are obtained from the germline V gene. The trim is 0 bases for V and 1 base for J, with a gap of 19 bases between the germline ends. The V and J genes are TRBV7-2 and TRBJ2-7; the D gene is perhaps TRBD2, on 5 matching bases. The TCR sequence derives from a man between 18 and 29 years old with Graves' hyperthyroidism. The sample comprised blood. This receptor has the CDR3 CASSLATGLGYRSYEQYF. The sequence in DNA is TGTGCCAGCAGCTTAGCGACCGGACTCGGGTACAGATCCTACGAGCAGTACTTC.